These 30 T cell receptor beta chains came from one sample sequenced in a study of blood T cell repertoires in COVID-19. Libraries were prepared by immunoSEQ multiplex PCR; TCRdb keeps only in-frame clonotypes and omits some of them. The sample carries approximately 180,000 clones, roughly 88% recorded once. The sample was peripheral blood. These receptors were collected from a man between 60 and 70 years old with acute or convalescent COVID-19.

This clone has a single count. The chain recombines TRBV28 with TRBJ1-2, with TRBD1 as a possible D gene (6 bases). The CDR3 runs to 14 residues. Trimming removed 11 bases at V and 0 bases at J, with 16 bases between. CDR1 is MDHEN and CDR2 is SYDVKM in the germline V gene. The CDR3 loop is CAPRRGLANYGYTF. In nucleotides, the CDR3 is TGTGCCCCCCGGCGGGGGCTAGCTAACTATGGCTACACCTTC.

This clone was detected once. The chain links TRBV28 to TRBJ2-7; tentatively, D is TRBD2 (6 bases). V was trimmed by 1 base and J by 7 bases, leaving 14 bases between them. This CDR3 has 14 residues. The germline V gene has CDR1 MDHEN and CDR2 SYDVKM. DNA for the CDR3: TGTGCCAGCAGTTTATCGGGGGACGGGTCAGAGCAGTACTTC. Translating it yields CASSLSGDGSEQYF.

The chain uses TRBV5-1 and TRBJ1-4; TRBD1 matches at 9 bases. V was pared by 3 bases and J by 5 bases, with 5 bases of the junction left unmatched. Germline V CDR1 and CDR2: SGHRS, YFSETQ. This CDR3 spans 15 amino acids. The CDR3 DNA reads as TGCGCCAGCAGCTGGGGACAGGGCTCCAATGAAAAACTGTTTTTT. This encodes CASSWGQGSNEKLFF.

J is TRBJ2-3 and V is TRBV28; TRBD1 aligns across 11 bases. V dropped 8 bases and J dropped 5; count of bases not matched to a gene: 6. The CDR3 has 14 amino acids. In germline, CDR1 is MDHEN, CDR2 SYDVKM. CDR3 sequence (DNA): TGTGCCAGCGGTCGGACAGGGGGCGAAGATACGCAGTATTTT. Its protein is CASGRTGGEDTQYF.

This chain joins TRBV7-9 and TRBJ2-5; 7 bases are a match to TRBD2. The CDR3 covers 13 residues. Trimming at V came to 1 base and at J to 4 bases, leaving 0 bases not matched to a gene. CDR1 and CDR2 (germline): SEHNR, FQNEAQ (reference sequence). The CDR3 reads CASSLERGETQYF. The CDR3 nucleotides read TGTGCCAGCAGCTTAGAGCGGGGAGAGACCCAGTACTTC.

The chain recombines TRBV4-3 with TRBJ1-1; D remains ambiguous. Deletions cut 0 bases from V and 4 bases from J, with 27 bases between. Germline CDR1 and CDR2: LGHNA and YSLEER. This CDR3 contains 20 residues. CDR3 DNA: TGCGCCAGCAGCCAAGAAGGTTGTATGATCAGGAAAGTTCATATCACTGAAGCTTTCTTT. Its translation is CASSQEGCMIRKVHITEAFF.

This rearrangement joins TRBV27 to TRBJ1-2; 9 bases map to TRBD1. Per germline, CDR1 MNHEY and CDR2 SMNVEV (reference sequence). The CDR3 is 14 residues long. The trim removed 5 bases at V and 3 bases at J, leaving 4 bases unmatched. The CDR3 DNA reads as TGTGCCAGCAGTCCGGGACAGGGATACTATGGCTACACCTTC. Translating it yields CASSPGQGYYGYTF.

In this sample, this clone turned up once. J is TRBJ1-2 and V is TRBV28, with D possibly being TRBD1 (6 bases). The CDR3 has 14 residues. V gave up 3 bases and J gave up 1 base, with 9 bases separating them. Germline-derived CDR1 and CDR2 are MDHEN and SYDVKM. CDR3 sequence: CASSFAGVNYGYTF. CDR3 coding DNA: TGTGCCAGCAGTTTCGCAGGGGTTAACTATGGCTACACCTTC.

The chain links TRBV19 to TRBJ2-7; D is possibly TRBD2 (6 bases). The CDR3 is 14 residues long. Germline V gene data show CDR1 as LNHDA and CDR2 as SQIVND (reference sequence). Trimming cost V 3 bases and J 4 bases, with 13 bases left between them. CDR3 loop: CASSITGGVYEQYF. The CDR3, as DNA: TGTGCCAGTAGTATCACAGGCGGGGTTTACGAGCAGTACTTC.

V and J are TRBV19 and TRBJ2-7, with 12 bases lining up with TRBD1. CDR3 length equals 17 residues. CDR1 is LNHDA and CDR2 is SQIVND in the germline V gene (reference sequence). Trimming at V came to 5 bases and at J to 5 bases, leaving 13 bases not matched to a gene. The CDR3 DNA follows: TGTGCCAGTAGTCGCTGGGACAGGGGGCGCGGAGAAGACGAGCAGTACTTC. This sequence encodes CASSRWDRGRGEDEQYF.

This sequence joins TRBV6-5 and TRBJ1-5, with D unclear. CDR3 length: 13 amino acids. V was pared by 7 bases and J by 5 bases, with 12 bases between. Germline CDR1 is MNHEY and CDR2 is SVGAGI. In DNA form, the CDR3 reads TGTGCCAGCACCCTCAGGAGGGATCAGCCCCAGCATTTT. It yields the protein CASTLRRDQPQHF.

The gene calls are TRBV2 and TRBJ2-1, with TRBD2 identical over 9 bases. CDR1 and CDR2 from the germline V gene are SNHLY and FYNNEI. V dropped 8 bases and J dropped 5; count of bases not matched to a gene: 10. This CDR3 has 15 amino acids. DNA for the CDR3: TGTGCCAGCTCCAGAGGAGCTAGCGGGAACAATGAGCAGTTCTTC. It is translated as CASSRGASGNNEQFF.

The V gene is TRBV27, the J gene TRBJ1-2, with D perhaps TRBD1 (5 bases). This CDR3 is 15 amino acids long. CDR1 and CDR2 from the germline V gene are MNHEY and SMNVEV (reference sequence). V lost 3 bases and J lost 3, with 14 bases in between. This CDR3 is CASSLDGQGYYGYTF. CDR3 sequence (DNA): TGTGCCAGCAGTTTGGACGGCCAGGGATACTATGGCTACACCTTC.

This clone has a single count. The chain links TRBV19 to TRBJ1-1; no firm D call. Trimming cost V 2 bases and J 2 bases, with 12 bases left between them. The CDR3 spans 15 residues. Germline CDR1 and CDR2: LNHDA and SQIVND (reference sequence). Here the CDR3 reads CASSIKPVLNTEAFF. CDR3 in DNA: TGTGCCAGTAGTATAAAACCGGTCCTAAACACTGAAGCTTTCTTT.

The CDR3 DNA reads TGCGCCAGCAGCCAAGAGTTACAGGACAATAAGCAGTACTTC. Translated: CASSQELQDNKQYF. The chain joins TRBV4-3 to TRBJ2-7, with D maybe TRBD1 (5 bases). V was cut by 0 bases and J by 8 bases, with 14 bases left in between. There are 14 residues in the CDR3. In germline, CDR1 is LGHNA, CDR2 YSLEER.

The V call is TRBV18, the J call TRBJ2-3; 10 nucleotides agree with TRBD2. The CDR3 totals 15 residues. Trimming cost V 5 bases and J 3 bases; bases outside gene matches: 5. Germline V gives CDR1 KGHSH, CDR2 LQKENI. CDR3 bases: TGTGCCAGCTCATCGGGACTAGCGACGACAGATACGCAGTATTTT. Encoded protein: CASSSGLATTDTQYF.

This rearrangement joins TRBV27 to TRBJ2-1; TRBD1 aligns across 12 bases. Germline V gene lookup returns CDR1 MNHEY and CDR2 SMNVEV (reference sequence). Trimming took 6 bases from V and 10 from J; bases not matched to a gene: 7. The CDR3 runs 14 residues. CDR3 sequence (DNA): TGTGCCAGCAGATCGGGACAGGGGGCCGGGGAGCAGTTCTTC. It yields the protein CASRSGQGAGEQFF.

The chain couples TRBV29-1 to TRBJ2-1; D is uncertain. This CDR3 is built from 12 residues. With 6 bases removed from V and 6 bases from J, the gap between germline ends came to 12 bases. Germline assignment: CDR1 SQVTM and CDR2 ANQGSEA. The CDR3 region has the DNA TGCAGCGTCGCAAGAGGTCCCAATGAGCAGTTCTTC. It yields the protein CSVARGPNEQFF.

The chain uses TRBV15 and TRBJ2-1; 7 positions agree with TRBD2. The CDR3 covers 15 residues. Germline V CDR1 and CDR2: LNHNV, YYDKDF (reference sequence). The V and J ends lost 0 bases and 7 bases, in that order; junction bases with no gene match: 6. The CDR3 loop reads CATSRESGGVNEQFF. CDR3 nucleotides: TGTGCCACCAGCAGAGAGTCGGGGGGAGTGAATGAGCAGTTCTTC.

This chain joins TRBV5-1 and TRBJ2-1, with 11 positions matching TRBD2. The V gene's germline CDR1 is SGHRS and CDR2 YFSETQ. J gave up 3 bases and V 2 bases, and 7 bases lay outside the gene matches. This CDR3 has 17 amino acids. The CDR3 sequence is CASSLKTGTSGYNEQFF. In DNA form, the CDR3 reads TGCGCCAGCAGCTTAAAGACCGGGACTAGCGGCTACAATGAGCAGTTCTTC. The full variable domain, with the rest looked up from reference TRBV5-1 and TRBJ2-1, is KAGVTQTPRYLIKTRGQQVTLSCSPISGHRSVSWYQQTPGQGLQFLFEYFSETQRNKGNFPGRFSGRQFSNSRSEMNVSTLELGDSALYLCASSLKTGTSGYNEQFFGPGTRLTVL.

CDR3: CARSKPEGIRNTEAFF. CDR3 sequence (DNA): TGTGCCAGAAGCAAACCGGAGGGGATTCGGAACACTGAAGCTTTCTTT. The V call is TRBV5-3, the J call TRBJ1-1; D perhaps matches TRBD1 (5 bases). TRBV5-3 falls under the ORF class, with uncertain function. V was trimmed by 4 bases and J by 1 base, leaving 17 bases between them. The CDR3 consists of 16 residues.

This clone has more than one count but fewer than ten. The chain employs TRBV4-2 and TRBJ1-1; 7 nucleotides align to TRBD1. The CDR3 has 15 residues. CDR1 and CDR2 (germline): LGHNA, YNFKEQ. J gave up 3 bases and V 3 bases, and 7 bases lay outside the gene matches. The CDR3 protein is CASSQNRQGYTEAFF. In DNA, the CDR3 is TGTGCCAGCAGCCAGAACAGACAGGGATACACTGAAGCTTTCTTT.

The chain uses TRBV4-3 and TRBJ1-6; 12 bases match TRBD1. The germline CDR1 and CDR2 sequences are LGHNA and YSLEER. The CDR3 has 16 amino acids. V shed 0 bases and J 11 bases; nucleotides not matched to a gene: 5. CDR3 sequence: CASSQDKGQGATPLHF. The CDR3 nucleotides are TGCGCCAGCAGCCAAGATAAGGGACAGGGGGCTACACCCCTCCACTTT.

CDR3 coding DNA: TGTGCCAGCAGTTTAGGGACAGGGCGCTACGAGCAGTACTTC. It encodes CASSLGTGRYEQYF. V and J are TRBV27 and TRBJ2-7; 9 nucleotides match TRBD1. Germline loops: CDR1 MNHEY, CDR2 SMNVEV (reference sequence). V was clipped by 2 bases and J by 3 bases; unmatched bases: 2. The CDR3 covers 14 residues.

This sequence joins TRBV14 and TRBJ2-5; 13 bases are a match to TRBD2. The germline V gene has CDR1 SGHDN and CDR2 FVKESK. The CDR3 has 19 amino acids. Trimming removed 5 bases from V and 5 bases from J; junction bases left unmatched: 17. The CDR3 coding sequence is TGTGCCAGCAGCGCACGGAAACTAGCGGGAGGGCGTCCCGGGGAGACCCAGTACTTC. This encodes CASSARKLAGGRPGETQYF. Filled out from reference TRBV14 and TRBJ2-5, the complete variable domain reads EAGVTQFPSHSVIEKGQTVTLRCDPISGHDNLYWYRRVMGKEIKFLLHFVKESKQDESGMPNNRFLAERTGGTYSTLKVQPAELEDSGVYFCASSARKLAGGRPGETQYFGPGTRLLVL.

Comments on this clone: One end of the junction varies from germline; a read error may be responsible. The chain carries TRBV7-7 and TRBJ2-5; D perhaps matches TRBD1 (5 bases). The CDR3 runs to 13 residues. Germline V gene lookup returns CDR1 SSHAT and CDR2 FNYEAQ (reference sequence). The CDR3 DNA follows: TGTGCTAGCAGTGTGACAGATACCTCGACCCAGTACTTC. Residues: CASSVTDTSTQYF.

This clone was recorded only once. V gene TRBV27 combines with J gene TRBJ2-2; 10 nucleotides agree with TRBD2. The CDR3 consists of 17 residues. The J segment lost 7 bases and the V segment lost 6 bases, leaving 14 bases of the junction unmatched. Looked up from germline, CDR1 is MNHEY and CDR2 is SMNVEV (reference sequence). The CDR3 region has the DNA TGTGCCAGCAGGACATTGGGACTAGCGTTGAGGGGCGGGGAGCTGTTTTTT. Translating gives CASRTLGLALRGGELFF.

The rearrangement links TRBV6-6 to TRBJ1-1; weak D call: TRBD1 (6 bases). Germline V gene lookup returns CDR1 MNHNY and CDR2 SVGAGI (reference sequence). CDR3 length: 15 amino acids. V was clipped by 5 bases and J by 0 bases, with 13 bases between them. For the CDR3, the DNA is TGTGCCAGCAGTCCTCTAGGACAGATGAACACTGAAGCTTTCTTT. Its translation is CASSPLGQMNTEAFF.

V and J are TRBV5-4 and TRBJ2-7; perhaps TRBD1 as D (5 bases). The germline V and J ends were trimmed by 2 bases and 8 bases, with 14 bases remaining between them. Germline CDR1 SGHNT, CDR2 YYREEE (reference sequence). The CDR3 has 13 residues. The CDR3 nucleotides read TGTGCCAGCAGCTTTATAGGGGATCTGAAGCAGTACTTC. Translation: CASSFIGDLKQYF. The full variable domain, its missing parts supplied by reference TRBV5-4 and TRBJ2-7, is ETGVTQSPTHLIKTRGQQVTLRCSSQSGHNTVSWYQQALGQGPQFIFQYYREEENGRGNFPPRFSGLQFPNYSSELNVNALELDDSALYLCASSFIGDLKQYFGPGTRLTVT.

The CDR3 loop is CASSLAGGGPDQPQHF. The CDR3 DNA reads TGTGCCAGCAGCTTAGCGGGCGGGGGGCCGGATCAGCCCCAGCATTTT. The chain has TRBV7-6 and TRBJ1-5; D might be TRBD1 (6 bases). The CDR3 length is 16 residues. Germline values: CDR1 SGHVS, CDR2 FNYEAQ. The V end lost 0 bases, the J end lost 5 bases, and 14 bases lay between the germline ends.